A single sample gave rise to the 25 T cell receptor beta chains below, sequenced in a study of blood T cell repertoires in COVID-19. Produced via immunoSEQ multiplex PCR; TCRdb's table is partial and in-frame only. The data hold some 320,000 clones, with about nine tenths observed a single time. The sample taken for sequencing was PBMCs or T cells enriched from blood (not recorded which). The receptors shown here come from a man aged 60 to 75 who had recovered from COVID-19.

The chain recombines TRBV19 with TRBJ1-5, with 7 bases matching TRBD1. The CDR3 has 15 amino acids. V lost 5 bases to trimming and J lost 5 bases; unmatched junction nucleotides: 9. Germline CDR1 reads LNHDA; CDR2 reads SQIVND (reference sequence). In nucleotides, the CDR3 is TGTGCCAGTAGTGGACCGGGACAGAGCGATCAGCCCCAGCATTTT. Encoded protein: CASSGPGQSDQPQHF.

The gene calls are TRBV27 and TRBJ2-3; 7 bases align to TRBD1. V dropped 4 bases and J dropped 0; count of bases not matched to a gene: 7. Germline V gene data show CDR1 as MNHEY and CDR2 as SMNVEV (reference sequence). This CDR3 is 16 amino acids long. In DNA form, the CDR3 reads TGTGCCAGCAGTTCCGGACAGGCCTCTAGCACAGATACGCAGTATTTT. Its protein product is CASSSGQASSTDTQYF.

This CDR3 is CASSPYLGQSSYEQYF. The CDR3 DNA reads as TGTGCCAGCTCACCCTACTTAGGACAGAGCTCCTACGAGCAGTACTTC. The chain is built from TRBV18 and TRBJ2-7, with a possible D match to TRBD1 (6 bases). CDR3 length equals 16 residues. With 3 bases removed from V and 0 bases from J, the gap between germline ends came to 15 bases. CDR1 and CDR2 from the germline V gene are KGHSH and LQKENI. Full variable domain (missing parts from reference TRBV18 and TRBJ2-7): NAGVMQNPRHLVRRRGQEARLRCSPMKGHSHVYWYRQLPEEGLKFMVYLQKENIIDESGMPKERFSAEFPKEGPSILRIQQVVRGDSAAYFCASSPYLGQSSYEQYFGPGTRLTVT.

This clone was seen a handful of times. The chain couples TRBV3-1 (or the pseudogene TRBV3-2) to TRBJ1-2, with TRBD1 matching 12 bases. Germline CDR1 and CDR2: LGHDT and YNNKEL (reference sequence). The CDR3 spans 17 residues. With V trimmed by 1 base and J by 7 bases, 10 bases remained unmatched. As DNA, the CDR3 is TGTGCCAGCAGCCAAGGGTCTTACGGGACAGGGGGCTCTGGCTACACCTTC. It specifies CASSQGSYGTGGSGYTF.

The genes are TRBV18 and TRBJ1-1; D may be TRBD1 (5 bases). Germline CDR1 KGHSH, CDR2 LQKENI. The V end lost 6 bases, the J end lost 0 bases, and 8 bases lay between the germline ends. The CDR3 has 13 residues. The CDR3 reads CASSQGMNTEAFF. The CDR3 bases are TGTGCCAGCTCTCAGGGCATGAACACTGAAGCTTTCTTT. The entire variable domain, with the rest obtained from reference TRBV18 and TRBJ1-1, is as follows: NAGVMQNPRHLVRRRGQEARLRCSPMKGHSHVYWYRQLPEEGLKFMVYLQKENIIDESGMPKERFSAEFPKEGPSILRIQQVVRGDSAAYFCASSQGMNTEAFFGQGTRLTVV.

The chain joins TRBV19 to TRBJ1-2, with D possibly matching TRBD1 (6 bases). The ends were cut back, 0 bases at V and 5 bases at J, with 16 bases in the middle. Germline CDR1 reads LNHDA; CDR2 reads SQIVND (reference sequence). This CDR3 is 16 amino acids long. CDR3 residues: CASSIDFGGRVYGYTF. CDR3 in DNA: TGTGCCAGTAGTATAGATTTCGGGGGGCGCGTATATGGCTACACCTTC. Full variable domain (missing parts from reference TRBV19 and TRBJ1-2): DGGITQSPKYLFRKEGQNVTLSCEQNLNHDAMYWYRQDPGQGLRLIYYSQIVNDFQKGDIAEGYSVSREKKESFPLTVTSAQKNPTAFYLCASSIDFGGRVYGYTFGSGTRLTVV.

The J gene is TRBJ2-7, the V gene TRBV11-2; 7 nucleotides align to TRBD2. CDR3 size: 14 residues. J lost 4 bases, V lost 4 bases, and 7 bases had no gene match. Germline loops: CDR1 SGHAT, CDR2 FQNNGV. CDR3 protein: CASSSRGLLYEQYF. Written as DNA, the CDR3 is TGTGCCAGCAGCTCACGGGGACTATTGTACGAGCAGTACTTC.

This chain uses TRBV7-2 with TRBJ2-7; the match to TRBD2 covers 8 bases. The V gene's germline CDR1 is SGHTA and CDR2 FQGNSA. V lost 5 bases to trimming and J lost 3 bases; unmatched junction nucleotides: 6. The CDR3 has 14 residues. The CDR3 nucleotides read TGTGCCAGCAGCCCAAGCGGGGGCCGCTACGAGCAGTACTTC. It encodes CASSPSGGRYEQYF. The complete variable domain, with remaining parts taken from reference TRBV7-2 and TRBJ2-7, reads GAGVSQSPSNKVTEKGKDVELRCDPISGHTALYWYRQSLGQGLEFLIYFQGNSAPDKSGLPSDRFSAERTGGSVSTLTIQRTQQEDSAVYLCASSPSGGRYEQYFGPGTRLTVT.

This rearrangement joins TRBV6-4 to TRBJ1-5; a weak D match, TRBD1 (5 bases). Germline V gene data show CDR1 as MRHNA and CDR2 as SNTAGT. Trimming took off 6 bases at V and 7 bases at J, with 13 bases between the two ends. The CDR3 length is 13 residues. DNA of the CDR3: TGTGCCAGCAGCCCAGGGCCGAAGCAGCCCCAGCATTTT. It is translated as CASSPGPKQPQHF.

This sequence joins TRBV12-3 or TRBV12-4 and TRBJ1-4; TRBD1 matches 8 bases. The CDR3 totals 13 residues. V was pared by 5 bases and J by 8 bases, with 4 bases of the junction left unmatched. The CDR3 protein is CASSPTGGEKLFF. DNA of the CDR3: TGTGCCAGCAGTCCCACAGGGGGGGAAAAACTGTTTTTT.

CDR3 protein: CASSQGPRNRTNEKLFF. The CDR3 nucleotides read TGTGCCAGCAGCCAGGGCCCCCGGAACCGGACTAATGAAAAACTGTTTTTT. This chain joins TRBV9 and TRBJ1-4, with a weak D call TRBD1 (5 bases). The CDR3 extends over 17 amino acids. Germline loops: CDR1 SGDLS, CDR2 YYNGEE. The V end was cut by 4 bases, the J end by 2 bases, with 18 bases between.

The rearrangement uses TRBV18 and TRBJ1-1; possible D gene TRBD1, 5 bases. The CDR3 is 14 residues long. Germline V gene lookup returns CDR1 KGHSH and CDR2 LQKENI. Trimming pared 2 bases from V and 6 bases from J, leaving 13 bases between. The CDR3 loop reads CASSPLAPGAEAFF. DNA for the CDR3: TGTGCCAGCTCACCATTAGCGCCGGGGGCTGAAGCTTTCTTT.

The V and J genes are TRBV6-2 or TRBV6-3 and TRBJ2-3; TRBD1 matches 8 bases. Germline V gives CDR1 MNHEY, CDR2 SVGEGT. Trimming removed 6 bases from V and 1 base from J; junction bases left unmatched: 3. CDR3 length: 14 amino acids. CDR3 loop: CASSLTGGTDTQYF. The CDR3 region has the DNA TGTGCCAGCAGCTTGACAGGGGGCACAGATACGCAGTATTTT.

The V and J genes are TRBV19 and TRBJ2-2, with TRBD1 matching over 7 bases. The CDR3 spans 18 residues. J gave up 5 bases and V 1 base, and 13 bases lay outside the gene matches. Germline values: CDR1 LNHDA, CDR2 SQIVND (reference sequence). The CDR3 DNA reads TGTGCCAGTAGTATAGTCCGATGGCAGGGGGATACAACCGGGGAGCTGTTTTTT. Amino acids: CASSIVRWQGDTTGELFF. Filled out from reference TRBV19 and TRBJ2-2, the complete variable domain reads DGGITQSPKYLFRKEGQNVTLSCEQNLNHDAMYWYRQDPGQGLRLIYYSQIVNDFQKGDIAEGYSVSREKKESFPLTVTSAQKNPTAFYLCASSIVRWQGDTTGELFFGEGSRLTVL.

The chain employs TRBV5-4 and TRBJ2-1, with TRBD2 matching over 13 bases. V gave up 5 bases and J gave up 7 bases; unmatched junction bases: 3. The CDR3 sequence is 14 residues long. Germline V gene data show CDR1 as SGHNT and CDR2 as YYREEE (reference sequence). The CDR3 coding sequence is TGTGCCAGCAGTCTGGGACTAGCGGGGAATGAGCAGTTCTTC. It codes for CASSLGLAGNEQFF.

The chain links TRBV11-2 to TRBJ1-4; 7 nucleotides align to TRBD1. This CDR3 comprises 17 residues. Losses at the gene ends were 5 bases for V and 7 bases for J; bases not matched to a gene: 16. Germline lookup yields CDR1 SGHAT and CDR2 FQNNGV. The DNA for the CDR3 is TGTGCCAGCAGCCTAAGATCTATATCGACAGGGAGTGAAAAACTGTTTTTT. Residues: CASSLRSISTGSEKLFF.

The V gene is TRBV9, the J gene TRBJ2-5; D might be TRBD2 (7 bases). V lost 0 bases, J lost 5 bases, and 17 bases lay in between. CDR1 and CDR2 from the germline V gene are SGDLS and YYNGEE. This CDR3 is built from 16 residues. The CDR3 DNA sequence: TGTGCCAGCAGCGTAGGTGTAGCGAGGGGGGGGGAGACCCAGTACTTC. This translates into CASSVGVARGGETQYF.

The rearrangement uses TRBV7-9 and TRBJ1-1, with a tentative D call TRBD1 (6 bases). Trimming took 5 bases from V and 4 from J, leaving 14 bases between them. Germline loops: CDR1 SEHNR, CDR2 FQNEAQ (reference sequence). This CDR3 is built from 14 residues. CDR3 bases: TGTGCCAGCAGCCCCCAGGGGCAGGGCACTGAAGCTTTCTTT. Amino acids: CASSPQGQGTEAFF. The full variable domain, its missing parts supplied by reference TRBV7-9 and TRBJ1-1, is DTGVSQNPRHKITKRGQNVTFRCDPISEHNRLYWYRQTLGQGPEFLTYFQNEAQLEKSRLLSDRFSAERPKGSFSTLEIQRTEQGDSAMYLCASSPQGQGTEAFFGQGTRLTVV.

The gene calls are TRBV27 and TRBJ2-7, with a weak D call TRBD1 (5 bases). This CDR3 is 14 amino acids long. Trimming shortened V by 6 bases and J by 6 bases, and 18 bases separated the two germline ends. CDR1 and CDR2 (germline): MNHEY, SMNVEV (reference sequence). For the CDR3, the DNA is TGTGCCAGCAGACCCAAAGGGGATCGAGGCGAGCAGTACTTC. Residues: CASRPKGDRGEQYF.

In this sample, this clone turned up once. The chain uses TRBV7-9 and TRBJ2-3; 10 positions agree with TRBD1. V trimming: 4 bases; J trimming: 6 bases; junction bases outside the gene matches: 10. CDR3 length equals 16 residues. Germline V gene data show CDR1 as SEHNR and CDR2 as FQNEAQ (reference sequence). The CDR3 is CASSSLGTGVSDTQYF. Here the CDR3 DNA reads TGTGCCAGCAGCTCCCTCGGGACAGGGGTTTCGGATACGCAGTATTTT.

The rearrangement uses TRBV7-2 and TRBJ2-1; TRBD2 aligns across 13 bases. Trimming removed 5 bases from V and 13 bases from J; junction bases left unmatched: 8. The CDR3 contains 14 residues. CDR1 and CDR2 (germline): SGHTA, FQGNSA. CDR3 in DNA: TGTGCCAGCAGCCCTGGACTAGCGGGAGTTGGACAGTTCTTC. It specifies CASSPGLAGVGQFF.

The V gene is TRBV5-4, the J gene TRBJ1-2; TRBD1 matches at 11 bases. CDR1 SGHNT and CDR2 YYREEE come from the germline V gene (reference sequence). The CDR3 covers 16 residues. The J segment lost 5 bases and the V segment lost 4 bases, leaving 10 bases of the junction unmatched. CDR3 sequence: CASSRSAGTGGYGYTF. CDR3 in DNA: TGTGCCAGCAGCCGGTCAGCCGGGACAGGGGGTTATGGCTACACCTTC.

The chain couples TRBV29-1 to TRBJ2-5; TRBD1 agrees at 8 bases. Germline V gene sequence: CDR1 SQVTM, CDR2 ANQGSEA. V lost 5 bases and J lost 2; bases outside the gene matches: 4. This CDR3 spans 13 amino acids. The CDR3 sequence: CSVSGQAQETQYF. In nucleotides, the CDR3 is TGCAGCGTTTCGGGACAGGCGCAAGAGACCCAGTACTTC.

V and J are TRBV18 and TRBJ1-6; D is ambiguous. Germline V lookup: CDR1 KGHSH, CDR2 LQKENI. CDR3 length equals 16 residues. Deletions cut 2 bases from V and 6 bases from J, with 14 bases between. The CDR3 bases are TGTGCCAGCTCACCATTTAGCATCCAGCCTAATTCACCCCTCCACTTT. Amino acids: CASSPFSIQPNSPLHF. Based on the CDR3 plus reference TRBV18 and TRBJ1-6, the full variable domain is NAGVMQNPRHLVRRRGQEARLRCSPMKGHSHVYWYRQLPEEGLKFMVYLQKENIIDESGMPKERFSAEFPKEGPSILRIQQVVRGDSAAYFCASSPFSIQPNSPLHFGNGTRLTVT.

The J gene is TRBJ2-7, the V gene TRBV27, with 12 positions matching TRBD1. The junction had 2 bases not matched to a gene; V was cut back by 4 bases and J by 4 bases. Germline loops: CDR1 MNHEY, CDR2 SMNVEV (reference sequence). The CDR3 runs 14 residues. The CDR3 DNA reads as TGTGCCAGCAGTTGGGGACAGGGGGCGTACGAGCAGTACTTC. It translates to CASSWGQGAYEQYF.